The rows below give T cell receptor beta chains drawn from one sample of a study of T-cell memory formation after mild COVID-19. From the 5' RACE reads, TCRdb called clonotypes with MiXCR, one entry per CDR3 protein. Of over 500,000 distinct CDR3 sequences listed, around a sixth are singletons. Material: PBMCs or a T cell subset sorted from them (not recorded which). All receptors derive from an adult woman who had mild COVID-19 (a few samples of this study predate the infection). Cell type and time point are not known. Each CDR3 is given with its conserved first and last residue. A D gene is named only where the DNA matches it firmly. The listing skips clone size in some rows; elsewhere it reads once, few, many or a size class.

v_call: TRBV7-6
d_call: TRBD1
clone_size: few
j_call: TRBJ2-7
cdr3_nt: TGTGCCAGCAGCTTAGCAGGGGGCGCGCTTGGGGAGCAGTACTTC
cdr3_aa: CASSLAGGALGEQYF

v_call: TRBV19
d_call: NA
clone_size: many
j_call: TRBJ2-2
cdr3_nt: TGTGCCAGTAGTACACAAAGGGGAACGACCGGGGAGCTGTTTTTT
cdr3_aa: CASSTQRGTTGELFF

v_call: TRBV25-1
d_call: NA
clone_size: NA
j_call: TRBJ1-3
cdr3_nt: TGTGCCAGCAGTGAAGACCAGGGGATCGCTGGAAACACCATATATTTT
cdr3_aa: CASSEDQGIAGNTIYF

v_call: TRBV6-2/TRBV6-3
d_call: NA
clone_size: NA
j_call: TRBJ2-7
cdr3_nt: TGTGCCAGCAGGCTAACAGGGCACAGCTCCTACGAGCAGTACTTC
cdr3_aa: CASRLTGHSSYEQYF

v_call: TRBV11-2
d_call: TRBD2
clone_size: few
j_call: TRBJ2-1
cdr3_nt: TGTGCCAGCAGTGGGGGAGGGTTCAATGAGCAGTTCTTC
cdr3_aa: CASSGGGFNEQFF

v_call: TRBV7-9
d_call: TRBD1
clone_size: NA
j_call: TRBJ2-7
cdr3_nt: TGTGCCAGCAGCACCCACACAGGGGCCACTTGGGAGCAGTACTTC
cdr3_aa: CASSTHTGATWEQYF

v_call: TRBV6-5
d_call: NA
clone_size: NA
j_call: TRBJ2-7
cdr3_nt: TGTGCCAGCAGTTCCAAACAACTAGGGACCCACGAGCAGTACTTC
cdr3_aa: CASSSKQLGTHEQYF

v_call: TRBV6-2/TRBV6-3
d_call: TRBD2
clone_size: NA
j_call: TRBJ2-2
cdr3_nt: TGTGCCAGCAGTTACGGGCTAGCGGGAGGCCTGGTTTTCACCGGGGAGCTGTTTTTT
cdr3_aa: CASSYGLAGGLVFTGELFF

v_call: TRBV7-9
d_call: TRBD1
clone_size: few
j_call: TRBJ2-1
cdr3_nt: TGTGCCAGCAGCTCCACCGTTGGGACAGGGTACAATGAGCAGTTCTTC
cdr3_aa: CASSSTVGTGYNEQFF

v_call: TRBV5-1
d_call: TRBD1
clone_size: NA
j_call: TRBJ1-2
cdr3_nt: TGCGCCAGCAGCTTCGGGGACAGGAGTCTCTATGGCTACACCTTC
cdr3_aa: CASSFGDRSLYGYTF

v_call: TRBV7-8
d_call: TRBD1
clone_size: NA
j_call: TRBJ2-1
cdr3_nt: TGTGCCAGCAGCCCTGAAACCGGGACAGGGAATTACAATGAGCAGTTCTTC
cdr3_aa: CASSPETGTGNYNEQFF

v_call: TRBV5-1
d_call: TRBD1
clone_size: few
j_call: TRBJ1-1
cdr3_nt: TGCGCCAGCAGCCCGGACAGGGGGTACATGAACACTGAAGCTTTCTTT
cdr3_aa: CASSPDRGYMNTEAFF

v_call: TRBV5-5
d_call: NA
clone_size: few
j_call: TRBJ2-7
cdr3_nt: TGTGCCAGCAGCGGAAAGACAGGACTCGCCTACGAGCAGTACTTC
cdr3_aa: CASSGKTGLAYEQYF